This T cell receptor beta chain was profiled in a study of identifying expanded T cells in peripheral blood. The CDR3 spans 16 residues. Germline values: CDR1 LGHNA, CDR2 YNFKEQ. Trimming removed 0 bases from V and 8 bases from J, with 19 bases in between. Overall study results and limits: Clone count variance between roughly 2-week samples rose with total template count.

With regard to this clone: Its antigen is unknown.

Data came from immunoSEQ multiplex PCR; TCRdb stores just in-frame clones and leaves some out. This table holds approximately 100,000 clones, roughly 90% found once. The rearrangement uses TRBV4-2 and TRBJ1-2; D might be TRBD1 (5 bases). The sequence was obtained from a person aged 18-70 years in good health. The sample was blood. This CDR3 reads CASSQDESRQGWGYTF. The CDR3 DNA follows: TGTGCCAGCAGCCAAGATGAGAGTCGGCAGGGCTGGGGCTACACCTTC.